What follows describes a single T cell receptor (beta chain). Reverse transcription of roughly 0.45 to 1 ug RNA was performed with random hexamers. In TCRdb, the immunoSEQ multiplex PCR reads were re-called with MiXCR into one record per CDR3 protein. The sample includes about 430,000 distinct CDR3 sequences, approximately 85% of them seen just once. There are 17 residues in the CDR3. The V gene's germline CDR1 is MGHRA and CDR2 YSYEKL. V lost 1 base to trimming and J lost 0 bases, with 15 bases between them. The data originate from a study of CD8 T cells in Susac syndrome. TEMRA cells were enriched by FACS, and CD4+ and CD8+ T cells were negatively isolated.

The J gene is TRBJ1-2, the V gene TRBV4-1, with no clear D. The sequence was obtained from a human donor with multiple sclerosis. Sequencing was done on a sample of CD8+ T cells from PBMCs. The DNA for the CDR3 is TGCGCCAGCAGCCAAGGGGTCGGCGGGGAGGCTAACTATGGCTACACCTTC. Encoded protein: CASSQGVGGEANYGYTF.